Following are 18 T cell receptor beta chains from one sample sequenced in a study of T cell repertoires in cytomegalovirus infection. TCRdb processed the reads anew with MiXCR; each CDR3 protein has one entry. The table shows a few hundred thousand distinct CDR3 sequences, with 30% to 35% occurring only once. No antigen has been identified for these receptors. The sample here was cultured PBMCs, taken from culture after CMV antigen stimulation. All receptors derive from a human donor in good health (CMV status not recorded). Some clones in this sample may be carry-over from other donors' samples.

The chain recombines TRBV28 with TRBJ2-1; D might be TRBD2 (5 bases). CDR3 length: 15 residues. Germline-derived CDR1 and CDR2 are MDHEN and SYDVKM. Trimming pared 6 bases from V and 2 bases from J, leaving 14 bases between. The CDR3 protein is CASRNTRETYNEQFF. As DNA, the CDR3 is TGTGCCAGCAGGAACACTAGGGAAACCTACAATGAGCAGTTCTTC. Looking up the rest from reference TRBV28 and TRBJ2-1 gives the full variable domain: DVKVTQSSRYLVKRTGEKVFLECVQDMDHENMFWYRQDPGLGLRLIYFSYDVKMKEKGDIPEGYSVSREKKERFSLILESASTNQTSMYLCASRNTRETYNEQFFGPGTRLTVL.

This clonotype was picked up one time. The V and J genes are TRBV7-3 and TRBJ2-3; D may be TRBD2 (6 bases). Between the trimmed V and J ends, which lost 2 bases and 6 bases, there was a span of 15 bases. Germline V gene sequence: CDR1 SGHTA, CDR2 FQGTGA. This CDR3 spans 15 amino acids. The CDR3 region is CASSLGSGRRDTQYF. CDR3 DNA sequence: TGTGCCAGCAGCTTAGGTTCAGGGAGGAGGGATACGCAGTATTTT.

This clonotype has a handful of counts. DNA for the CDR3: TGTGCCAGCAGGAAGCGGGAGGGGGGGGAGACCCAGTACTTC. This translates into CASRKREGGETQYF. The V gene is TRBV7-2, the J gene TRBJ2-5; the match to TRBD2 covers 10 bases. This CDR3 is 14 amino acids long. Trimming took 6 bases from V and 5 from J; bases not matched to a gene: 6. Per the germline V gene, CDR1 is SGHTA and CDR2 is FQGNSA.

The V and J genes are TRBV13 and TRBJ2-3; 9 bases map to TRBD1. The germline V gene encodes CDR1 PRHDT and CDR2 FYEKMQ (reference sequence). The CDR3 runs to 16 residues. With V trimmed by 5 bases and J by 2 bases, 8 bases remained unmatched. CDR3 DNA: TGTGCCAGCAGCGGGCGGGACAGGGAAATCACAGATACGCAGTATTTT. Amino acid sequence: CASSGRDREITDTQYF.

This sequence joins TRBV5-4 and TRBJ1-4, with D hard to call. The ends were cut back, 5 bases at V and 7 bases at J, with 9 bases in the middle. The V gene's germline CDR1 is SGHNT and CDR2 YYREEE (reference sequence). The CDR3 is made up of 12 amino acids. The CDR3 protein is CASRVWGEKLFF. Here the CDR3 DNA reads TGTGCCAGCAGGGTCTGGGGTGAAAAACTGTTTTTT.

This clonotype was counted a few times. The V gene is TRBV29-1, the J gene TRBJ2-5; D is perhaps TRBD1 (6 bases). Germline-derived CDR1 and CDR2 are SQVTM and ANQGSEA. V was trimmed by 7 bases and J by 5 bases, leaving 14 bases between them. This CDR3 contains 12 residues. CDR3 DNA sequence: TGCAGCGGATTGACAGGACGGGAGACCCAGTACTTC. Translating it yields CSGLTGRETQYF.

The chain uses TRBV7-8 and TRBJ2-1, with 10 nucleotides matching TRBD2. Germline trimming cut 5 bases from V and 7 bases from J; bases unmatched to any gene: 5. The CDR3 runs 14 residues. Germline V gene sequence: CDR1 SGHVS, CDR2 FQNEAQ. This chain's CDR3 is CASSTGLAPNEQFF. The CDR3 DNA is TGTGCCAGCAGCACGGGACTAGCGCCAAATGAGCAGTTCTTC. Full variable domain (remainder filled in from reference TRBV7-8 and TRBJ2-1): GAGVSQSPRYKVAKRGQDVALRCDPISGHVSLFWYQQALGQGPEFLTYFQNEAQLDKSGLPSDRFFAERPEGSVSTLKIQRTQQEDSAVYLCASSTGLAPNEQFFGPGTRLTVL.

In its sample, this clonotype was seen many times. The CDR3 DNA sequence: TGTGCCAGCAGCCCACCGAACAATGAGCAGTTCTTC. Its protein is CASSPPNNEQFF. The V gene is TRBV7-2, the J gene TRBJ2-1; no firm D call. Trimming left V 5 bases short and J 5 bases short, with 7 bases between. The CDR3 loop spans 12 amino acids. In germline, CDR1 is SGHTA, CDR2 FQGNSA.

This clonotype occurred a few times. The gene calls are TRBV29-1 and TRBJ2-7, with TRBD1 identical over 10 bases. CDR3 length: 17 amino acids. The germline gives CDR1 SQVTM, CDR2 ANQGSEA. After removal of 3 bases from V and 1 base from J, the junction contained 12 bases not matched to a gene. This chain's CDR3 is CSVDERGRDRGSYEQYV. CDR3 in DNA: TGCAGCGTTGATGAGCGAGGGAGGGACAGGGGTTCCTACGAGCAGTACGTC.

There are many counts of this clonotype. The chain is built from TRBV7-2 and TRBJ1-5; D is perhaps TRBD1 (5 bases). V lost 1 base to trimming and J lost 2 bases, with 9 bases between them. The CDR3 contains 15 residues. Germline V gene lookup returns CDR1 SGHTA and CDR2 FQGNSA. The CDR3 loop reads CASSLGQFGNQPQHF. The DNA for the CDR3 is TGTGCCAGCAGCTTAGGACAGTTTGGCAATCAGCCCCAGCATTTT.

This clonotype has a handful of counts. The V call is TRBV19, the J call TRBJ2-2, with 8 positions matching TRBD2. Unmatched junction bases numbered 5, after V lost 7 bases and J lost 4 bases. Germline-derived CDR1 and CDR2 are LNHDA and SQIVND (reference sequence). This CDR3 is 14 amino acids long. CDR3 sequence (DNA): TGTGCCAGTAAGACGGGAGGGCCCACCGGGGAGCTGTTTTTT. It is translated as CASKTGGPTGELFF.

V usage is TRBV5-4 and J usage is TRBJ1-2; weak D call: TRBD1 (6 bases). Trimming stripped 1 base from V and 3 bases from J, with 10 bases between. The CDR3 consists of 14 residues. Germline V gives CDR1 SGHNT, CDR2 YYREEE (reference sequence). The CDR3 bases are TGTGCCAGCAGCTTGAACCAGGGGTACTATGGCTACACCTTC. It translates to CASSLNQGYYGYTF.

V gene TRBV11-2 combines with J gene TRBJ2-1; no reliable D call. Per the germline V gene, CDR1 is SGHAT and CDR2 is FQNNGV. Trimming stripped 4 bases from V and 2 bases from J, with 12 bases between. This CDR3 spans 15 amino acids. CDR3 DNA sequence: TGTGCCAGCAGCTCACTCACTCCGCCCTACAATGAGCAGTTCTTC. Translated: CASSSLTPPYNEQFF. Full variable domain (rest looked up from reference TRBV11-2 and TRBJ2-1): EAGVAQSPRYKIIEKRQSVAFWCNPISGHATLYWYQQILGQGPKLLIQFQNNGVVDDSQLPKDRFSAERLKGVDSTLKIQPAKLEDSAVYLCASSSLTPPYNEQFFGPGTRLTVL.

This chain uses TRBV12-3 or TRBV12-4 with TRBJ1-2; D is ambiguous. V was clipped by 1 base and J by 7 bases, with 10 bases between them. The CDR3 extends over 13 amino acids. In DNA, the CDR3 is TGTGCCAGCAGTTTAGGGGTTATCTCTGGCTACACCTTC. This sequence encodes CASSLGVISGYTF.

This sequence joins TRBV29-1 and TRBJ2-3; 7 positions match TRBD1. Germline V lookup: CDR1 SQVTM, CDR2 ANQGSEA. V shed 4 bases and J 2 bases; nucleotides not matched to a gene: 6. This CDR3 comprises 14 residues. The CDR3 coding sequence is TGCAGCGTTGTACACACAGGGGTCACAGATACGCAGTATTTT. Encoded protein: CSVVHTGVTDTQYF.

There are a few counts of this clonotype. CDR3 region: CASSLEFTGELFF. The CDR3 DNA reads TGTGCCAGCAGCTTAGAATTCACCGGGGAGCTGTTTTTT. The V and J genes are TRBV7-2 and TRBJ2-2; D uncertain. The CDR3 length is 13 residues. Trimming took 1 base from V and 4 from J, leaving 4 bases between them. Germline CDR1 reads SGHTA; CDR2 reads FQGNSA.

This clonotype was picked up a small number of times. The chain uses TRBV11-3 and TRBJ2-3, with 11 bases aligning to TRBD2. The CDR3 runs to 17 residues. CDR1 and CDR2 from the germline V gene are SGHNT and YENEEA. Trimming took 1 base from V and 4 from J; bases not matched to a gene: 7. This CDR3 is CASSLGLAGGWADTQYF. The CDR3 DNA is TGTGCCAGCAGCTTAGGGCTAGCGGGAGGATGGGCAGATACGCAGTATTTT. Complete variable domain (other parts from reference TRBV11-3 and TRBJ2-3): EAGVVQSPRYKIIEKKQPVAFWCNPISGHNTLYWYLQNLGQGPELLIRYENEEAVDDSQLPKDRFSAERLKGVDSTLKIQPAELGDSAVYLCASSLGLAGGWADTQYFGPGTRLTVL.

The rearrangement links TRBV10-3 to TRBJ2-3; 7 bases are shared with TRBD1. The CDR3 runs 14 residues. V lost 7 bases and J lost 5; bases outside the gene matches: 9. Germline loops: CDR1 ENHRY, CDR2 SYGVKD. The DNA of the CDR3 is TGTGCCATCACCGATGACAGGGCGGGAGATACGCAGTATTTT. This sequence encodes CAITDDRAGDTQYF.